The clone carrying this T cell receptor (beta chain) appeared many times. This entry comes from a study of regulatory T cells in long-lasting Graves disease. Arm-PCR with iRepertoire HTBI primers amplified the CDR3 regions for these TCR beta libraries. Using its own MiXCR run on the multiplex PCR reads, TCRdb lists one record per CDR3 protein. The data contain roughly 420,000 distinct CDR3 sequences, about 17% of them singletons. V lost 3 bases and J lost 1, with 13 bases in between. This CDR3 is 15 amino acids long. CDR1 is DFQATT, CDR2 SNEGSKA, per germline (reference sequence). Described time point: newly diagnosed GD, antithyroid drugs for less than 3 months. Making the TCR library involved RNA that had been extracted from PBMCs. These data are also associated with another study on T cells in Graves' hyperthyroidism and ophthalmopathy.

The receptor comes from a young woman with Graves disease. The starting material was peripheral blood mononuclear cells (PBMCs), obtained at new diagnosis, from a patient treated with antithyroid drugs. The genes are TRBV20-1 and TRBJ1-5; the D is unclear. CDR3 sequence: CSARLTESSNQPQHF. In DNA, the CDR3 is TGCAGTGCTAGGCTCACCGAATCGAGCAATCAGCCCCAGCATTTT.